A single sample is the source of the 20 T cell receptor beta chains below, sequenced in a study of naive and memory T cell subsets. Amplification of ligated cDNA took four PCR rounds with SP2 and nested alpha and beta constant primers. TCRdb used MiXCR to reprocess the 5' RACE reads, holding one entry per CDR3 protein. The sample carries 55,000 to 65,000 distinct CDR3 sequences, 6.5% to 9% recorded once. A UMI-containing oligonucleotide was joined by 3' ligation to the TCR cDNA template. The receptors derive from a female donor in good health.

With respect to this clonotype: One junction end disagrees with the germline gene, perhaps due to a read error. The gene calls are TRBV3-1 and TRBJ1-1; no clear D. Germline CDR1 LGHDT, CDR2 YNNKEL (reference sequence). This CDR3 spans 15 amino acids. CDR3 loop: CAGSQDKVYSTEAFF. The CDR3 coding sequence is TGTGCCGGCAGCCAAGATAAGGTTTATTCCACTGAAGCTTTCTTT. Full variable domain (rest looked up from reference TRBV3-1 and TRBJ1-1): DTAVSQTPKYLVTQMGNDKSIKCEQNLGHDTMYWYKQDSKKFLKIMFSYNNKELIINETVPNRFSPKSPDKAHLNLHINSLELGDSAVYFCAGSQDKVYSTEAFFGQGTRLTVV.

This sequence joins TRBV20-1 and TRBJ2-3; 14 bases map to TRBD2. The CDR3 has 16 residues. Looked up from germline, CDR1 is DFQATT and CDR2 is SNEGSKA (reference sequence). The V segment lost 5 bases and the J segment 2 bases; nucleotides outside the gene matches: 6. The CDR3 nucleotides read TGCAGTGCTCAAGAGGGACTAGCGGGAGACACAGATACGCAGTATTTT. This sequence encodes CSAQEGLAGDTDTQYF.

The CDR3 loop is CASSFGRGTGELFF. For the CDR3, the DNA is TGTGCCAGCAGTTTCGGACGGGGCACCGGGGAGCTGTTTTTT. The V and J genes are TRBV27 and TRBJ2-2; a weak D match, TRBD2 (5 bases). This CDR3 region has 14 residues. V lost 3 bases and J 4 bases, leaving 9 bases between the germline ends. Germline CDR1 and CDR2: MNHEY and SMNVEV (reference sequence).

This clonotype has a count of ten or more. V gene TRBV6-5 combines with J gene TRBJ1-1; a possible D gene is TRBD1 (5 bases). CDR3 length equals 13 residues. Germline assignment: CDR1 MNHEY and CDR2 SVGAGI. The germline V and J ends were trimmed by 2 bases and 4 bases, with 8 bases remaining between them. The CDR3 protein is CASSYVGRTEAFF. CDR3 DNA: TGTGCCAGCAGTTACGTGGGGCGCACTGAAGCTTTCTTT.

The chain couples TRBV20-1 to TRBJ2-1; 9 nucleotides line up with TRBD2. Germline V gene data show CDR1 as DFQATT and CDR2 as SNEGSKA (reference sequence). The CDR3 runs to 14 residues. Losses at the gene ends were 3 bases for V and 7 bases for J; bases not matched to a gene: 7. The CDR3 nucleotides are TGCAGTGCTAGTCGAATTAGCGGGGGAAATGAGCAGTTCTTC. As protein: CSASRISGGNEQFF.

This clonotype was seen repeatedly, ten times or more. V gene TRBV6-2 or TRBV6-3 combines with J gene TRBJ1-5; 8 bases map to TRBD1. The J segment lost 7 bases and the V segment lost 5 bases, leaving 10 bases of the junction unmatched. CDR1 and CDR2 (germline): MNHEY, SVGEGT. The CDR3 consists of 15 residues. CDR3 nucleotide sequence: TGTGCCAGCAGTCCGGGACAGGAGTTTAACCAGCCCCAGCATTTT. Its protein product is CASSPGQEFNQPQHF.

This chain links TRBV5-1 with TRBJ2-5; TRBD2 matches 10 bases. CDR1 and CDR2 from the germline V gene are SGHRS and YFSETQ. The length of the CDR3 is 16 residues. With 5 bases clipped from V and 2 bases from J, the junction kept 9 bases outside the gene matches. The CDR3 DNA follows: TGCGCCAGCAGTTTAGGACTAGCGGTGAATCAAGAGACCCAGTACTTC. As protein: CASSLGLAVNQETQYF.

This clonotype has ten or more counts. The rearrangement links TRBV6-4 to TRBJ2-3, with D perhaps matching TRBD1 (6 bases). CDR1 and CDR2 from the germline V gene are MRHNA and SNTAGT. V was shortened by 3 bases and J by 4 bases, with 11 bases between the two germline ends. The CDR3 totals 14 residues. The CDR3 is CASSEAKGADTQYF. In DNA form, the CDR3 reads TGTGCCAGCAGTGAAGCCAAGGGGGCAGATACGCAGTATTTT.

Within the sample, this clonotype is medium-sized. The rearrangement uses TRBV29-1 and TRBJ1-1, with D unresolved. The V and J ends lost 0 bases and 4 bases respectively, with 15 bases between them. CDR1 is SQVTM and CDR2 is ANQGSEA in the germline V gene. The CDR3 contains 15 residues. The CDR3: CSVEDWTPARTEAFF. CDR3 in DNA: TGCAGCGTTGAAGATTGGACTCCGGCGCGCACTGAAGCTTTCTTT.

This clonotype has ten or more counts. The J gene is TRBJ1-1, the V gene TRBV19; D not resolved. Germline V gives CDR1 LNHDA, CDR2 SQIVND (reference sequence). The length of the CDR3 is 14 residues. V was cut by 3 bases and J by 1 base, with 9 bases left in between. CDR3 DNA sequence: TGTGCCAGTAGTATCCGGCTGAAGAACACTGAAGCTTTCTTT. This encodes CASSIRLKNTEAFF.

The sample holds many counts of this clonotype. The rearrangement joins TRBV25-1 to TRBJ1-2, with D unresolved. V was clipped by 0 bases and J by 8 bases, with 19 bases between them. Germline lookup yields CDR1 MGHDK and CDR2 SYGVNS. The CDR3 has 16 residues. DNA for the CDR3: TGTGCCAGCAGTGAATATATCCCAGATTTAGGCTCCGGCTACACCTTC. It codes for CASSEYIPDLGSGYTF.

In its sample, this clonotype was seen many times. V gene TRBV27 combines with J gene TRBJ1-5; D is possibly TRBD1 (6 bases). The CDR3 contains 15 residues. Per germline, CDR1 MNHEY and CDR2 SMNVEV (reference sequence). Trimming removed 5 bases at V and 4 bases at J, with 15 bases between. The CDR3 DNA reads as TGTGCCAGCAGTAAAAGCGGGGGGCGGAATCAGCCCCAGCATTTT. This translates into CASSKSGGRNQPQHF.

This clonotype turned up a few times. The chain couples TRBV20-1 to TRBJ2-2; D may correspond to TRBD1 or TRBD2 (7 bases each). The ends were cut back, 4 bases at V and 6 bases at J, with 15 bases in the middle. CDR1 and CDR2 from the germline V gene are DFQATT and SNEGSKA (reference sequence). This CDR3 comprises 14 residues. The CDR3 region has the DNA TGCAGTGCTAAGACAGGGAGGGAGTCCGGGGAGCTGTTTTTT. This sequence encodes CSAKTGRESGELFF.

This clonotype was picked up a small number of times. V and J are TRBV5-5 and TRBJ1-2, with TRBD1 identical over 9 bases. The CDR3 covers 16 residues. Per germline, CDR1 SGHKS and CDR2 YYEKEE (reference sequence). Trimming removed 0 bases from V and 4 bases from J; junction bases left unmatched: 7. The CDR3 region is CASSLVPGQGSYGYTF. CDR3 DNA: TGTGCCAGCAGCTTGGTGCCGGGACAGGGCAGCTATGGCTACACCTTC.

This clonotype was observed a handful of times. The V and J genes are TRBV20-1 and TRBJ2-7; 9 bases align to TRBD2. Germline CDR1 reads DFQATT; CDR2 reads SNEGSKA (reference sequence). This CDR3 contains 14 residues. V lost 1 base and J lost 3; bases outside the gene matches: 4. CDR3 coding DNA: TGCAGTGCTAGAGCTAGCGGGATTAACTACGAGCAGTACTTC. Residues: CSARASGINYEQYF.

J is TRBJ2-6 and V is TRBV7-9; possible D gene TRBD1, 5 bases. V lost 6 bases and J lost 0, with 15 bases in between. Germline-derived CDR1 and CDR2 are SEHNR and FQNEAQ (reference sequence). CDR3 length: 17 residues. In DNA form, the CDR3 reads TGTGCCAGCAGAGACAAACCCAGGGACTCTGGGGCCAACGTCCTGACTTTC. Its translation is CASRDKPRDSGANVLTF.

There are many counts of this clonotype. This chain uses TRBV19 with TRBJ2-1; TRBD2 is a possible D gene (6 bases). The germline V and J ends were trimmed by 5 bases and 3 bases, with 14 bases remaining between them. The germline CDR1 and CDR2 sequences are LNHDA and SQIVND (reference sequence). The CDR3 is made up of 15 amino acids. The CDR3 region is CASSLTSAIYNEQFF. CDR3 bases: TGTGCCAGTAGTCTGACTAGTGCTATCTACAATGAGCAGTTCTTC.

V is TRBV15 and J is TRBJ2-7, with D hard to call. CDR1 and CDR2 (germline): LNHNV, YYDKDF (reference sequence). Between the trimmed V and J ends, which lost 3 bases and 4 bases, there was a span of 10 bases. CDR3 length: 13 residues. CDR3 loop: CATSRGRVYEQYF. The CDR3 nucleotides read TGTGCCACCAGCAGGGGAAGGGTTTACGAGCAGTACTTC. Looking up the rest from reference TRBV15 and TRBJ2-7 gives the full variable domain: DAMVIQNPRYQVTQFGKPVTLSCSQTLNHNVMYWYQQKSSQAPKLLFHYYDKDFNNEADTPDNFQSRRPNTSFCFLDIRSPGLGDTAMYLCATSRGRVYEQYFGPGTRLTVT.

The sample holds a few counts of this clonotype. The genes are TRBV6-5 and TRBJ2-3, with D tentatively TRBD1 (6 bases). V gave up 1 base and J gave up 4 bases, with 9 bases separating them. This CDR3 comprises 14 residues. Germline V lookup: CDR1 MNHEY, CDR2 SVGAGI. The CDR3 sequence: CASSYFYRADTQYF. The DNA for the CDR3 is TGTGCCAGCAGTTACTTCTACAGGGCAGATACGCAGTATTTT.

This clonotype was observed a few times. The rearrangement links TRBV6-5 to TRBJ2-7; D is unclear. Germline CDR1 and CDR2: MNHEY and SVGAGI. Trimming pared 0 bases from V and 7 bases from J, leaving 19 bases between. The CDR3 extends over 16 amino acids. The CDR3 coding sequence is TGTGCCAGCAGTTACTCTATCGGTCTCGGTAATAGGGAGCAGTACTTC. This encodes CASSYSIGLGNREQYF.